This section outlines one TCR beta chain sequence together with its context. Germline loops: CDR1 SQVTM, CDR2 ANQGSEA. The CDR3 extends over 15 amino acids. V shed 7 bases and J shed 5 bases, with 21 bases lying between them. The data originate from a study of blood T cell repertoires in COVID-19. Looking at the study overall: Samples of COVID-19 (acute and convalescent) were obtained from the United States, Italy and Spain. Nucleic acid was either cDNA or gDNA, and it came from T cells, B-cell-depleted T cells, or PBMCs.

In the authors' methods: Amplification of reference gene primers was used by the study to estimate nucleated cell counts. Profiled with immunoSEQ multiplex PCR; TCRdb holds only in-frame clones, not every one. V and J calls and clone size are given by that table; D and trimming were obtained from the DNA. The sample yields around 250,000 clones, around nine tenths seen once. The source material was peripheral blood. The sequence derives from a woman in her sixties or seventies who had recovered from COVID-19. V and J are TRBV29-1 and TRBJ2-1; weak D call: TRBD2 (5 bases). Here the CDR3 reads CSAAVGAAYDNEQFF. CDR3 DNA sequence: TGCAGCGCTGCCGTCGGAGCGGCGTATGACAATGAGCAGTTCTTC.